What follows is one T cell receptor beta chain and its context. CDR3 size: 14 residues. Trimming pared 5 bases from V and 1 base from J, leaving 14 bases between. The V gene's germline CDR1 is GTSNPN and CDR2 SVGIG (reference sequence). Per the authors' pipeline: It was from reference gene primer amplification that nucleated cell counts were estimated. Profiling relied on immunoSEQ multiplex PCR, and the TCRdb table lists in-frame clones only, not all of them. V, J and clone size were drawn from that table, and D and trimming were deduced from the DNA. Among roughly 180,000 clones listed, less than 90% were seen once. These data are taken from a study of blood T cell repertoires in COVID-19. Study-wide context: The origin of the acute and convalescent COVID-19 samples was the United States, Italy and Spain.

The TCR was taken from a woman between 50 and 59 years old who had recovered from COVID-19. The sequenced sample was PBMCs or T cells enriched from blood (not recorded which). This chain joins TRBV30 and TRBJ1-2, with D possibly matching TRBD1 (6 bases). The CDR3 DNA reads TGTGCCTGGCGGACAGCGCCATTTAACTATGGCTACACCTTC. It is translated as CAWRTAPFNYGYTF.